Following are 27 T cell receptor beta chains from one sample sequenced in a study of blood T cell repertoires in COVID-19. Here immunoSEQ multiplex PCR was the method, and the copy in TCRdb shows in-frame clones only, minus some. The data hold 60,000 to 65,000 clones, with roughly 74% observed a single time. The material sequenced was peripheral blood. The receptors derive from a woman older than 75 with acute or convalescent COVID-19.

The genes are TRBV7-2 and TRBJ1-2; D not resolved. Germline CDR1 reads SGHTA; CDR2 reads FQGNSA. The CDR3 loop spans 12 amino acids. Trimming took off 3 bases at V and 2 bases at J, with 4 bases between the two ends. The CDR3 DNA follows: TGTGCCAGCAGCTTGCAGAACTATGGCTACACCTTC. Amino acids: CASSLQNYGYTF.

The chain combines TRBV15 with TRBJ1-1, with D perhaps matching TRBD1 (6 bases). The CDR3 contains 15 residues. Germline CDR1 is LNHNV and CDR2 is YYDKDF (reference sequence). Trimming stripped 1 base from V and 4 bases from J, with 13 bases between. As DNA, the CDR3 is TGTGCCACCAGCAGAGTGGCAGGGACAACCACTGAAGCTTTCTTT. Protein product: CATSRVAGTTTEAFF. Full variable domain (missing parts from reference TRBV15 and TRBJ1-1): DAMVIQNPRYQVTQFGKPVTLSCSQTLNHNVMYWYQQKSSQAPKLLFHYYDKDFNNEADTPDNFQSRRPNTSFCFLDIRSPGLGDTAMYLCATSRVAGTTTEAFFGQGTRLTVV.

The CDR3 nucleotides are TGTGCCAGCGGCACAAGGAGGGGATTTTGGGAGCAGTACTTC. Translating it yields CASGTRRGFWEQYF. The rearrangement joins TRBV11-2 to TRBJ2-7, with D possibly TRBD2 on 6 matching bases. The CDR3 is 14 amino acids. With 8 bases removed from V and 7 bases from J, the gap between germline ends came to 21 bases. Germline values: CDR1 SGHAT, CDR2 FQNNGV. Full variable domain (rest looked up from reference TRBV11-2 and TRBJ2-7): EAGVAQSPRYKIIEKRQSVAFWCNPISGHATLYWYQQILGQGPKLLIQFQNNGVVDDSQLPKDRFSAERLKGVDSTLKIQPAKLEDSAVYLCASGTRRGFWEQYFGPGTRLTVT.

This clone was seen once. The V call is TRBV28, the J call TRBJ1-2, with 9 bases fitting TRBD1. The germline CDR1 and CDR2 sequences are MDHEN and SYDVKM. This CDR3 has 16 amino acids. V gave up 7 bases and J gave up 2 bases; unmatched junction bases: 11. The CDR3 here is CASNLPGTGLNYGYTF. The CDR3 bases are TGTGCCAGCAACTTACCGGGGACAGGGCTGAACTATGGCTACACCTTC.

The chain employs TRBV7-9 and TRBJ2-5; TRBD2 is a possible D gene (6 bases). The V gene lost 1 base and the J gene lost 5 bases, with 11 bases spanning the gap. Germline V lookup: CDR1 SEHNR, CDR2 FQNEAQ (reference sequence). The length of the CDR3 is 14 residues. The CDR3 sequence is CASSLVSGLETQYF. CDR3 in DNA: TGTGCCAGCAGCTTAGTCAGCGGGCTGGAGACCCAGTACTTC.

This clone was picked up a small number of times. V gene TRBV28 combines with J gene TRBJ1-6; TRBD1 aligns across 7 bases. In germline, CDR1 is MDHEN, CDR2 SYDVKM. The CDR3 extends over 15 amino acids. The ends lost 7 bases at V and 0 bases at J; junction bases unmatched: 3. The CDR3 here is CASKTGSSYNSPLHF. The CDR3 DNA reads TGTGCCAGCAAGACAGGGAGCTCCTATAATTCACCCCTCCACTTT.

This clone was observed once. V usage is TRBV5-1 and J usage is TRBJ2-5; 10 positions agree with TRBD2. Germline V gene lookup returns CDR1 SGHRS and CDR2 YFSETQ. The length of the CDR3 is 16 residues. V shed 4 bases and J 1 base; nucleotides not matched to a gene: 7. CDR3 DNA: TGCGCCAGCAGCCCTAGACTAGCGGGCCCCCAAGAGACCCAGTACTTC. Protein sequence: CASSPRLAGPQETQYF. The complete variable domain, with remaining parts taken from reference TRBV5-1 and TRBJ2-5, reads KAGVTQTPRYLIKTRGQQVTLSCSPISGHRSVSWYQQTPGQGLQFLFEYFSETQRNKGNFPGRFSGRQFSNSRSEMNVSTLELGDSALYLCASSPRLAGPQETQYFGPGTRLLVL.

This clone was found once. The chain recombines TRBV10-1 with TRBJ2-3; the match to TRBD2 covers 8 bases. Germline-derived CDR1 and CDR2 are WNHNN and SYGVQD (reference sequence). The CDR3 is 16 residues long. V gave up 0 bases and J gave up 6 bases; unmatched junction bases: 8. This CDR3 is CASSESGAGEGDTQYF. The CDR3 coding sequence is TGCGCCAGCAGTGAGTCCGGAGCGGGAGAGGGCGATACGCAGTATTTT.

The CDR3 sequence: CASSKGTYEQYF. The CDR3 DNA reads TGTGCCAGCAGCAAGGGGACCTACGAGCAGTACTTC. V usage is TRBV5-4 and J usage is TRBJ2-7; D possibly corresponds to TRBD1 (5 bases). This CDR3 has 12 residues. V lost 4 bases, J lost 2 bases, and 7 bases lay in between. Germline CDR1 is SGHNT and CDR2 is YYREEE (reference sequence). The full variable domain, completed using reference TRBV5-4 and TRBJ2-7, is ETGVTQSPTHLIKTRGQQVTLRCSSQSGHNTVSWYQQALGQGPQFIFQYYREEENGRGNFPPRFSGLQFPNYSSELNVNALELDDSALYLCASSKGTYEQYFGPGTRLTVT.

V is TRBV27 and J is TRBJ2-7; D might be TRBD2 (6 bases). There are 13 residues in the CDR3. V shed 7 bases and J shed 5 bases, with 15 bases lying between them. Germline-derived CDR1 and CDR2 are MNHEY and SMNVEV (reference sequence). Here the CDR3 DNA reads TGTGCCAGCACAAAAATAGGAGGGAACGAGCAGTACTTC. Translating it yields CASTKIGGNEQYF.

In nucleotides, the CDR3 is TGTGCCAGCAGGCCCGGACAGGGGGCCCAGGACGAGCAGTACTTC. It yields the protein CASRPGQGAQDEQYF. The chain combines TRBV28 with TRBJ2-7; 11 bases align to TRBD1. Germline values: CDR1 MDHEN, CDR2 SYDVKM. Trimming removed 6 bases from V and 5 bases from J; junction bases left unmatched: 9. This CDR3 has 15 amino acids.

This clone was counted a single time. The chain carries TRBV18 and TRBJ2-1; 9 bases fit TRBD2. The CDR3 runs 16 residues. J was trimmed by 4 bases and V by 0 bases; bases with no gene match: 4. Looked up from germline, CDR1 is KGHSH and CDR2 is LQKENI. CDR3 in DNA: TGTGCCAGCTCACCACCAGCGGGAGGCGATTACAATGAGCAGTTCTTC. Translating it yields CASSPPAGGDYNEQFF. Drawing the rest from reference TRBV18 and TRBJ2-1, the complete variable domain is NAGVMQNPRHLVRRRGQEARLRCSPMKGHSHVYWYRQLPEEGLKFMVYLQKENIIDESGMPKERFSAEFPKEGPSILRIQQVVRGDSAAYFCASSPPAGGDYNEQFFGPGTRLTVL.

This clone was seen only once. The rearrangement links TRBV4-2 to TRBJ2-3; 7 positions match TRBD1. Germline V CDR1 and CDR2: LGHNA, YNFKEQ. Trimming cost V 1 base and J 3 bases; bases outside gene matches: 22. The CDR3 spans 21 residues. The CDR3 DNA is TGTGCCAGCAGCCAAGTGTGGGGACCAGAGACTCGGGACAGCAATACAGATACGCAGTATTTT. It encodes CASSQVWGPETRDSNTDTQYF.

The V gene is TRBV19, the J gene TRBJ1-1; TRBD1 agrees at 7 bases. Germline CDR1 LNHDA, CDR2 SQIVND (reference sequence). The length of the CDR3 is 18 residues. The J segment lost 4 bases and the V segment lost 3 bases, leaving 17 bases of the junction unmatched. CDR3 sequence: CASSMFLPPTGAPTEAFF. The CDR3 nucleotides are TGTGCCAGTAGTATGTTCCTCCCCCCAACAGGGGCCCCCACTGAAGCTTTCTTT.

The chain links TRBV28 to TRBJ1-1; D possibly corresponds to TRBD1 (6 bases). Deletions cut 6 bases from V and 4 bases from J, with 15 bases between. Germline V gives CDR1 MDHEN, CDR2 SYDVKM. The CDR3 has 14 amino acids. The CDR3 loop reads CASRPTRGGTEAFF. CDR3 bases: TGTGCCAGCAGACCAACGAGGGGGGGCACTGAAGCTTTCTTT.

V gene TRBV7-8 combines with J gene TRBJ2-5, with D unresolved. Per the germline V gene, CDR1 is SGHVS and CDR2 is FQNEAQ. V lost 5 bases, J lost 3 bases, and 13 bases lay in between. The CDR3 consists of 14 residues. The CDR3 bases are TGTGCCAGCAGCGTAGACTCATACGAAGAGACCCAGTACTTC. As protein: CASSVDSYEETQYF.

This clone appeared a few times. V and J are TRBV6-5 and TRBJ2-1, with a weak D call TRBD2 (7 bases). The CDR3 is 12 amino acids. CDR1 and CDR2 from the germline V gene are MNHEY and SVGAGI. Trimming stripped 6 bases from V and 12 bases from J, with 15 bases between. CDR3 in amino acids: CASSFRGGGQFF. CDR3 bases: TGTGCCAGCAGCTTTAGGGGAGGGGGGCAGTTCTTC.

CDR3 protein: CATSRARVTDTQYF. As DNA, the CDR3 is TGTGCCACCAGCAGAGCCCGGGTCACAGATACGCAGTATTTT. The chain has TRBV15 and TRBJ2-3; unclear D gene. V was clipped by 1 base and J by 2 bases, with 7 bases between them. Germline V lookup: CDR1 LNHNV, CDR2 YYDKDF (reference sequence). This CDR3 comprises 14 residues.

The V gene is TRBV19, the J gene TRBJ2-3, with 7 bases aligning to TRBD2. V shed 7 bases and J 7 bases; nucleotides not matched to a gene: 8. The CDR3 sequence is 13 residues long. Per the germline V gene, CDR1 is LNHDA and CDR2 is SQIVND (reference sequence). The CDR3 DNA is TGTGCCAGTAATGAGGGAGGGCCTAATACGCAGTATTTT. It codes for CASNEGGPNTQYF.

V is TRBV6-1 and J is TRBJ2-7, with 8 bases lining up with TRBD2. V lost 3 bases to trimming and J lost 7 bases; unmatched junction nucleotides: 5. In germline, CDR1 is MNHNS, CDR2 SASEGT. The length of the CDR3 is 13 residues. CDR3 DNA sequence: TGTGCCAGCAGTGACCGGTCGGGGGGGGAGCAGTACTTC. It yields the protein CASSDRSGGEQYF.

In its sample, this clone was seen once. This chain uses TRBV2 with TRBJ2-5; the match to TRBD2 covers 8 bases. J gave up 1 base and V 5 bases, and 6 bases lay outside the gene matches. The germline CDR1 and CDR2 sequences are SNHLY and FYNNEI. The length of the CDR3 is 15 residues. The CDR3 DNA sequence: TGTGCCAGCAGTCAGGACAGCGGGGGCCAAGAGACCCAGTACTTC. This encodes CASSQDSGGQETQYF. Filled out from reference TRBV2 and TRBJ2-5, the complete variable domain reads EPEVTQTPSHQVTQMGQEVILRCVPISNHLYFYWYRQILGQKVEFLVSFYNNEISEKSEIFDDQFSVERPDGSNFTLKIRSTKLEDSAMYFCASSQDSGGQETQYFGPGTRLLVL.

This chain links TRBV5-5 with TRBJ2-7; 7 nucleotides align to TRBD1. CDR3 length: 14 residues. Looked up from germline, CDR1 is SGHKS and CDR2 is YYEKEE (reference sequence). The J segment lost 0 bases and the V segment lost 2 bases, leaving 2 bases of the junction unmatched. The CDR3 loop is CASSFSGGSYEQYF. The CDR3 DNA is TGTGCCAGCAGCTTTTCAGGGGGCTCCTACGAGCAGTACTTC. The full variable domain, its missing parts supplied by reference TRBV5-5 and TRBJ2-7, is DAGVTQSPTHLIKTRGQQVTLRCSPISGHKSVSWYQQVLGQGPQFIFQYYEKEERGRGNFPDRFSARQFPNYSSELNVNALLLGDSALYLCASSFSGGSYEQYFGPGTRLTVT.

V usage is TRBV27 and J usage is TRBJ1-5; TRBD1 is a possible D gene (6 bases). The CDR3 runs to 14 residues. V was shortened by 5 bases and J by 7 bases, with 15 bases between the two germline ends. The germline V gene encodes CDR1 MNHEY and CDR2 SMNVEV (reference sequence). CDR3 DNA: TGTGCCAGCAGTCCAAGGGACAAGCACCAGCCCCAGCATTTT. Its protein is CASSPRDKHQPQHF.

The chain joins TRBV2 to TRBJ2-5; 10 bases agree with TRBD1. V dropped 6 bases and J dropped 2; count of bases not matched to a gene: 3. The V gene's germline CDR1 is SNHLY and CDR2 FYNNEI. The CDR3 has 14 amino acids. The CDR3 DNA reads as TGTGCCAGCAGCCGGGACAGGGGTCAAGAGACCCAGTACTTC. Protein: CASSRDRGQETQYF.

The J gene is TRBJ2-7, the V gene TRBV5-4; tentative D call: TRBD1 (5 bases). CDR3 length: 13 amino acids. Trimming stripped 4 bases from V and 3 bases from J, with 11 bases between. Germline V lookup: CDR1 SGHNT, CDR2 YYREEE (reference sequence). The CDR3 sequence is CASSLQGLYEQYF. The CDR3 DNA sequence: TGTGCCAGCAGCCTTCAGGGCCTCTACGAGCAGTACTTC.

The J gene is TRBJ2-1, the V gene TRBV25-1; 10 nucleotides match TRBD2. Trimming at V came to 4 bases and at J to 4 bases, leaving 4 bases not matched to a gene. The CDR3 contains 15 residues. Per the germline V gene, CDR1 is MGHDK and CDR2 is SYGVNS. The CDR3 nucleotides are TGTGCCAGCAGTGCGCCTAGCGGGAGTTACAATGAGCAGTTCTTC. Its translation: CASSAPSGSYNEQFF.

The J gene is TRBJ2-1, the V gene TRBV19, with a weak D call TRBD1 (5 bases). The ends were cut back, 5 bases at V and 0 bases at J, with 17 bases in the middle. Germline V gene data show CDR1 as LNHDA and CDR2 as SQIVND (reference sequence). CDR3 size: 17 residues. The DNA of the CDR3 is TGTGCCAGTAGTTACCGGGCAGGGCCGAGCTCCTACAATGAGCAGTTCTTC. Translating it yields CASSYRAGPSSYNEQFF.